This TCR beta chain was documented in a study of cytomegalovirus exposure and HLA in healthy donors. Whole-study results and caveats: Confirmation in vitro established that three CMV-associated chains were specific for CMV antigens. Whilst most TCR sequences proved rare, a subset of public TCRs occurred across many donors. Earlier analysis found most TCR beta V segments productive about 87% or about 30% of the time. As a later analysis showed, a missense DCLRE1C variant was linked to trimming of TCR beta V- and J-genes.

It was with 60 Vbeta and 13 Jbeta primers that the PCR ran. TCRdb's table, derived via immunoSEQ multiplex PCR, lists solely in-frame clones and lacks some. The repertoire holds more than 90,000 clones, with approximately 82% as singletons. Turning to this clone: As yet, its antigen is unknown.

This CDR3 is built from 12 residues. CDR1 SGHVS and CDR2 FQNEAQ come from the germline V gene. Trimming left V 9 bases short and J 5 bases short, with 12 bases between. The chain links TRBV7-8 to TRBJ2-3, with D unclear. The source is a man aged 25-40 years in good health and CMV-seropositive. Material: PBMCs. CDR3 nucleotides: TGTGCCAGTGCTGACTGGCAAGATACGCAGTATTTT. Protein: CASADWQDTQYF.